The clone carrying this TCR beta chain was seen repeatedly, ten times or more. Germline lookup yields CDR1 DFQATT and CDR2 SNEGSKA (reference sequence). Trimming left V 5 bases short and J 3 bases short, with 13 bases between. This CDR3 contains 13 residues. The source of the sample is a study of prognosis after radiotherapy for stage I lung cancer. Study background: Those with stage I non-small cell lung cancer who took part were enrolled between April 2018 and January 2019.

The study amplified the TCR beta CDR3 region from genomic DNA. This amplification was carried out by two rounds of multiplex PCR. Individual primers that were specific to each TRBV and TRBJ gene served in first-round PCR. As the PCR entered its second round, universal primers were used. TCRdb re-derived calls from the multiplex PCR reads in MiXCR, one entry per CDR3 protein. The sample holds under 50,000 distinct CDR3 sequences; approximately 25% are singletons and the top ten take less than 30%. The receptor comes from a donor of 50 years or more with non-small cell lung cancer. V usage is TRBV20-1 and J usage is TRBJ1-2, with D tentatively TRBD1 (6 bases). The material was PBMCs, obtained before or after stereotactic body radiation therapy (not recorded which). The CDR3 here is CSAWDTLDYGYTF. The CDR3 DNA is TGCAGTGCTTGGGACACCTTGGACTATGGCTACACCTTC.